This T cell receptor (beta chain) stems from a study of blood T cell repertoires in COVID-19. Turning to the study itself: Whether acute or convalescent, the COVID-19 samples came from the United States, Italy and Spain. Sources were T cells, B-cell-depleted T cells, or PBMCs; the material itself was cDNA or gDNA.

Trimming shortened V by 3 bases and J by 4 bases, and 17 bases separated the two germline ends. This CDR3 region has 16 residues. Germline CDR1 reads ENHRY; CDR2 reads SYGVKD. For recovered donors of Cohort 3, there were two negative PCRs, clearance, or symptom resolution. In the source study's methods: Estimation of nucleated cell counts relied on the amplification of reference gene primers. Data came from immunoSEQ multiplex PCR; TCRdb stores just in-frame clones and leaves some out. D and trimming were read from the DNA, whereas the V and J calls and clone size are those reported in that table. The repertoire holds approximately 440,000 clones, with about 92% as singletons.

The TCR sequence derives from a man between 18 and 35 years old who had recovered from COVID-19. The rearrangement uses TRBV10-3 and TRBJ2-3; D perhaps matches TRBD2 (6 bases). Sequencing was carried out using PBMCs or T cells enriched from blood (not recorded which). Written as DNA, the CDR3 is TGTGCCATCAGTGATATTTCGGCGGGACCCCCAGATACGCAGTATTTT. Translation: CAISDISAGPPDTQYF.